The 16 T cell receptor beta chains listed next were all sequenced from one sample in a study of identical twins. TCRdb re-derived calls from the 5' RACE reads in MiXCR, one entry per CDR3 protein. The table shows some 270,000 distinct CDR3 sequences, with around 8.3% occurring only once. This sample also belongs to another study, concerning yellow fever vaccine responses in identical twins.

The sample comprised CD8+ T cells sorted from blood. The source of these receptors is a woman aged 18-35 years in good health.

At least ten counts were recorded for this clonotype. V and J are TRBV3-1 and TRBJ1-6; D remains unclear. Germline CDR1 reads LGHDT; CDR2 reads YNNKEL (reference sequence). This CDR3 contains 15 residues. V lost 0 bases to trimming and J lost 7 bases, with 10 bases between them. This CDR3 reads CASSQEWLGNSPLHF. The CDR3 region has the DNA TGTGCCAGCAGCCAAGAGTGGCTGGGAAATTCACCCCTCCACTTT.

V and J are TRBV30 and TRBJ2-7; D unclear. Trimming pared 1 base from V and 2 bases from J, leaving 9 bases between. Looked up from germline, CDR1 is GTSNPN and CDR2 is SVGIG (reference sequence). The CDR3 covers 13 residues. DNA of the CDR3: TGTGCCTGGAGTGGTCCTAAACCCTACGAGCAGTACTTC. Encoded protein: CAWSGPKPYEQYF.

This clonotype was recorded at least ten times. The chain recombines TRBV6-2 or TRBV6-3 with TRBJ2-2; D unresolved. The V gene lost 4 bases and the J gene lost 1 base, with 4 bases spanning the gap. Germline CDR1 is MNHEY and CDR2 is SVGEGT. This CDR3 has 13 amino acids. The CDR3, as DNA: TGTGCCAGCAGTTCTCTGAACACCGGGGAGCTGTTTTTT. This sequence encodes CASSSLNTGELFF.

The chain is built from TRBV4-3 and TRBJ2-7; 9 nucleotides match TRBD1. Germline CDR1 is LGHNA and CDR2 is YSLEER. This CDR3 spans 15 amino acids. Trimming removed 3 bases from V and 4 bases from J; junction bases left unmatched: 7. In nucleotides, the CDR3 is TGCGCCAGCAGCCAGGGGACAGGGAGAGGATACGAGCAGTACTTC. Protein product: CASSQGTGRGYEQYF.

This chain uses TRBV27 with TRBJ2-7; 8 bases match TRBD1. From germline, CDR1 is MNHEY and CDR2 SMNVEV (reference sequence). This CDR3 has 16 amino acids. Trimming removed 5 bases from V and 2 bases from J; junction bases left unmatched: 11. CDR3 loop: CASSPELGQGPYEQYF. In nucleotides, the CDR3 is TGTGCCAGCAGTCCCGAACTAGGACAGGGCCCCTACGAGCAGTACTTC.

The V call is TRBV12-3 or TRBV12-4, the J call TRBJ1-2; 9 bases are a match to TRBD1. The CDR3 runs 16 residues. V dropped 2 bases and J dropped 8; count of bases not matched to a gene: 12. CDR3 nucleotides: TGTGCCAGCAGTTTACCCACAGGGGGCTTAGGAGACGGCTACACCTTC. The encoded protein is CASSLPTGGLGDGYTF.

This clonotype turned up a few times. The chain links TRBV11-2 to TRBJ1-1; D call uncertain. V was shortened by 3 bases and J by 1 base, with 12 bases between the two germline ends. Germline CDR1 is SGHAT and CDR2 is FQNNGV. CDR3 length: 15 amino acids. Written as DNA, the CDR3 is TGTGCCAGCAGCTTTCCTTCAGACTGGAACACTGAAGCTTTCTTT. Translated: CASSFPSDWNTEAFF.

This chain connects TRBV5-6 to TRBJ2-7; possibly TRBD1 or TRBD2 for D (5 bases each). With 5 bases removed from V and 1 base from J, the gap between germline ends came to 13 bases. Germline values: CDR1 SGHDT, CDR2 YYEEEE. CDR3 length equals 14 residues. The DNA for the CDR3 is TGTGCCAGCAGGTTACGGGACGGATCCTACGAGCAGTACTTC. As protein: CASRLRDGSYEQYF.

The J gene is TRBJ2-5, the V gene TRBV3-1; 7 bases align to TRBD2. V trimming: 4 bases; J trimming: 3 bases; junction bases outside the gene matches: 5. Germline V gene data show CDR1 as LGHDT and CDR2 as YNNKEL (reference sequence). The CDR3 runs 14 residues. CDR3 region: CASSRLGRKETQYF. For the CDR3, the DNA is TGTGCCAGCAGCCGGCTCGGGAGGAAAGAGACCCAGTACTTC.

The chain carries TRBV7-9 and TRBJ2-7, with D tentatively TRBD1 (5 bases). Per germline, CDR1 SEHNR and CDR2 FQNEAQ (reference sequence). The CDR3 has 15 amino acids. The V end was cut by 1 base, the J end by 7 bases, with 17 bases between. CDR3 residues: CASSLGSAGSREQYF. The CDR3 DNA reads as TGTGCCAGCAGCTTAGGATCAGCAGGGTCGAGGGAGCAGTACTTC.

The chain recombines TRBV30 with TRBJ1-5, with D perhaps matching TRBD1 (5 bases). Per the germline V gene, CDR1 is GTSNPN and CDR2 is SVGIG (reference sequence). This CDR3 has 13 amino acids. V gave up 0 bases and J gave up 6 bases, with 9 bases separating them. In nucleotides, the CDR3 is TGTGCCTGGAGTGTGGGGGGAACTCAGCCCCAGCATTTT. Translated, it gives CAWSVGGTQPQHF.

This clonotype was seen a handful of times. This sequence joins TRBV6-1 and TRBJ2-1, with D perhaps matching TRBD2 (6 bases). The CDR3 is 15 amino acids. CDR1 is MNHNS, CDR2 SASEGT, per germline. Trimming took 2 bases from V and 2 from J, leaving 10 bases between them. CDR3 region: CASSERGSAYNEQFF. The CDR3 DNA follows: TGTGCCAGCAGTGAACGGGGGTCGGCCTACAATGAGCAGTTCTTC.

The table lists this clonotype with a few counts. The V call is TRBV2, the J call TRBJ2-1; D is perhaps TRBD1 or TRBD2 (5 bases each). Germline CDR1 reads SNHLY; CDR2 reads FYNNEI. V lost 6 bases and J lost 4, with 16 bases in between. This CDR3 spans 15 amino acids. In DNA, the CDR3 is TGTGCCAGCAGCCCCTGGGGGTCGGGGTACAATGAGCAGTTCTTC. Residues: CASSPWGSGYNEQFF.

This chain joins TRBV20-1 and TRBJ2-7, with 10 bases fitting TRBD2. Germline V gives CDR1 DFQATT, CDR2 SNEGSKA (reference sequence). The CDR3 is made up of 15 amino acids. The junction had 4 bases not matched to a gene; V was cut back by 0 bases and J by 2 bases. The CDR3 region has the DNA TGCAGTGCTAGAGACCTAGCGGGAGAGCCCTACGAGCAGTACTTC. Protein product: CSARDLAGEPYEQYF.

This clonotype has just a few counts. The chain joins TRBV7-9 to TRBJ1-5, with D unresolved. Trimming pared 6 bases from V and 0 bases from J, leaving 15 bases between. This CDR3 is 16 amino acids long. The germline V gene has CDR1 SEHNR and CDR2 FQNEAQ (reference sequence). The CDR3 DNA follows: TGTGCCAGCAGTCCCCCCGGGGTCAATAGCAATCAGCCCCAGCATTTT. It yields the protein CASSPPGVNSNQPQHF. The full variable domain, rest sourced from reference TRBV7-9 and TRBJ1-5, is DTGVSQNPRHKITKRGQNVTFRCDPISEHNRLYWYRQTLGQGPEFLTYFQNEAQLEKSRLLSDRFSAERPKGSFSTLEIQRTEQGDSAMYLCASSPPGVNSNQPQHFGDGTRLSIL.

This clonotype was seen only a few times. V usage is TRBV7-3 and J usage is TRBJ2-1; either TRBD1 or TRBD2 may supply D (5 bases each). V lost 2 bases and J 9 bases, leaving 17 bases between the germline ends. Per germline, CDR1 SGHTA and CDR2 FQGTGA. This CDR3 comprises 15 residues. CDR3 coding DNA: TGTGCCAGCAGCTTAGCTGGGGGTATCAGCGGTGAGCAGTTCTTC. Protein: CASSLAGGISGEQFF.